These T cell receptor beta chains were read from a single sample in a study of blood T cell repertoires in COVID-19. Generated by immunoSEQ multiplex PCR, the TCRdb table keeps only in-frame clones and is missing some. Among over 150,000 clones listed, approximately 86% were seen once. Input material: peripheral blood. The receptors were gathered from a man aged 40-49 years with active or convalescent COVID-19. Each CDR3 is given with its conserved first and last residue. A D gene is named only where the DNA matches it firmly. Some rows have no size entry. The others give once, few or many, or a class for an expanded clone.

D	V	J	size	DNA	CDR3
-	TRBV12-3/TRBV12-4	TRBJ1-1	few	TGTGCCAGCAGTTTAGCTGTAACTGAAGCTTTCTTT	CASSLAVTEAFF
-	TRBV28	TRBJ2-5	-	TGTGCCAGCATGTCTGGGGGCACGGAGACCCAGTACTTC	CASMSGGTETQYF
TRBD1	TRBV6-5	TRBJ1-1	-	TGTGCCAGCAGTTCCCGACAGGGAAGACTTGGTGAAGCTTTCTTT	CASSSRQGRLGEAFF
-	TRBV6-5	TRBJ1-1	-	TGTGCCAGCAGATCCCAGGGTGGGAAGGGAACTGAAGCTTTCTTT	CASRSQGGKGTEAFF
-	TRBV7-2	TRBJ1-2	-	TGTGCCAGCAGCTCTGGGGCCTCGTATGGCTACACCTTC	CASSSGASYGYTF
TRBD1	TRBV7-3	TRBJ1-6	once	TGTGCCAGCAGCTTAATGGGACAGGGGTTGCATTCACCCCTCCACTTT	CASSLMGQGLHSPLHF
-	TRBV12-1	TRBJ1-3	-	TGTGCCAGCAGCCGACTAAACTCTGGAAACACCATATATTTT	CASSRLNSGNTIYF
-	TRBV6-5	TRBJ1-1	-	TGTGCCAGCAGGATTCTTAAGAGCACTGAAGCTTTCTTT	CASRILKSTEAFF
-	TRBV10-3	TRBJ1-1	once	TGTGCCATCAGTGATCTCGGTGAAGCTTTCTTT	CAISDLGEAFF
-	TRBV19	TRBJ2-5	-	TGTGCCAGTAGTGAATACCGGGGGGAGACCCAGTACTTC	CASSEYRGETQYF
-	TRBV19	TRBJ1-1	-	TGTGCCAGTAGTATGGTCCCAGGTGAAGCTTTCTTT	CASSMVPGEAFF
TRBD1	TRBV9	TRBJ2-7	-	TGTGCCAGCAGCTACGGACAGGGGGACGAGCAGTACTTC	CASSYGQGDEQYF
TRBD1	TRBV7-2	TRBJ1-3	-	TGTGCCAGCAGCTTAGCGGGACAGGGGTCAAACACCATATATTTT	CASSLAGQGSNTIYF
TRBD1	TRBV11-2	TRBJ2-1	-	TGTGCCAGCAGCTTCGGACAGGGAGGACCAGATGAGCAGTTCTTC	CASSFGQGGPDEQFF
TRBD1	TRBV30	TRBJ1-4	-	TGTGCCTGGAGTTGGGGACAGTCGAATGAAAAACTGTTTTTT	CAWSWGQSNEKLFF
TRBD1	TRBV28	TRBJ1-2	-	TGTGCCAGCAGTTTACGACAGGGGGACATCTATGGCTACACCTTC	CASSLRQGDIYGYTF
TRBD1	TRBV4-1	TRBJ1-5	few	TGCGCCAGCAGCCAAGATAGGACAGGGATTCAGCCCCAGCATTTT	CASSQDRTGIQPQHF
-	TRBV30	TRBJ1-4	-	TGTGCCTGCCTGACAGAGCATAATGAAAAACTGTTTTTT	CACLTEHNEKLFF
TRBD2	TRBV28	TRBJ2-5	-	TGTGCCATTACCCAGGGCGGGGGAGAGACCCAGTACTTC	CAITQGGGETQYF
-	TRBV29-1	TRBJ2-5	-	TGCAGCGTTGGGGAGCATACGGGGGGCGGTGAGACCCAGTACTTC	CSVGEHTGGGETQYF
-	TRBV19	TRBJ2-7	-	TGTGCCAGTAGTGTGTCGACAGTGCTCAGCTCCTACGAGCAGTACTTC	CASSVSTVLSSYEQYF
TRBD1	TRBV30	TRBJ1-2	-	TGTGCCTGGTATCGGACAGGGGGTTATGGCTACACCTTC	CAWYRTGGYGYTF
-	TRBV6-1	TRBJ1-1	once	TGTGCCAGCAGTGAAGCGTTGCGGGGGCGAGGCACTGAAGCTTTCTTT	CASSEALRGRGTEAFF
-	TRBV27	TRBJ2-7	-	TGTGCCAGCAGTTCCGAGGGGGGGCGAGGGGATTCCTACGAGCAGTACTTC	CASSSEGGRGDSYEQYF
-	TRBV7-3	TRBJ2-1	-	TGTGCCAGCAGCTCTTCCGTGGAGCAGTTCTTC	CASSSSVEQFF
-	TRBV7-8	TRBJ1-2	-	TGTGCCAGCAGCCAGGGGTATGGCTACACCTTC	CASSQGYGYTF
-	TRBV4-2	TRBJ2-2	-	TGTGCCAGCAGCCAAGTAGGGGGAGGGTCAAGGGCCGGGGAGCTGTTTTTT	CASSQVGGGSRAGELFF
-	TRBV6-1	TRBJ1-5	-	TGTGCCAGCAGTGAAGCCGTCCAGTTTTATAGCAATCAGCCCCAGCATTTT	CASSEAVQFYSNQPQHF
TRBD1	TRBV6-2/TRBV6-3	TRBJ2-5	-	TGTGCCAGCAGTAAAGGACAGGGAGGAGAGACCCAGTACTTC	CASSKGQGGETQYF
-	TRBV18	TRBJ1-4	-	TGTGCCAGCTCAAGGGCAGGGTCAAATGAAAAACTGTTTTTT	CASSRAGSNEKLFF
TRBD2	TRBV30	TRBJ2-3	-	TGTGCCTGGGGCTTAGCGGGGGGCACAGATACGCAGTATTTT	CAWGLAGGTDTQYF
TRBD1	TRBV29-1	TRBJ1-6	-	TGCAGCGTAAAGCCGGGACAGGGCAATTCACCCCTCCACTTT	CSVKPGQGNSPLHF
TRBD1	TRBV6-9	TRBJ1-2	-	TGTGCCAGCAGCACTGCAGGGGGCGATCGAGTTGATAACTATGGCTACACCTTC	CASSTAGGDRVDNYGYTF
TRBD1	TRBV18	TRBJ1-2	-	TGTGCCAGCTCACCACCGGGACAGGGGACCTATGGCTACACCTTC	CASSPPGQGTYGYTF
-	TRBV19	TRBJ1-3	-	TGTGCCAGCTTCCTCCGCTCTGGAAACACCATATATTTT	CASFLRSGNTIYF
-	TRBV25-1	TRBJ1-3	-	TGTGCCAGCACCCCCTGGGCAGAGAGCTCTGGAAACACCATATATTTT	CASTPWAESSGNTIYF
-	TRBV29-1	TRBJ2-1	-	TGCAGCGGGCGAAAGCAGGGGATCTCCTACAATGAGCAGTTCTTC	CSGRKQGISYNEQFF
TRBD1	TRBV10-2	TRBJ1-4	-	TGCGCCAGCAGTGAGTTACAGGGGGCAACTAATGAAAAACTGTTTTTT	CASSELQGATNEKLFF
-	TRBV19	TRBJ1-1	-	TGTGCCAGTAGTATGGTGACAGTGAACACTGAAGCTTTCTTT	CASSMVTVNTEAFF
-	TRBV24-1	TRBJ2-5	-	TGTGCCACCAGGGGGGGACAGCACCAAGAGACCCAGTACTTC	CATRGGQHQETQYF
TRBD1	TRBV11-3	TRBJ1-6	few	TGTGCCAGCAGCGTCCGGACAGGGCGAAATTCACCCCTCCACTTT	CASSVRTGRNSPLHF
-	TRBV25-1	TRBJ1-5	-	TGTGCCAGCAGCGAAAGGGGATCCAATCAGCCCCAGCATTTT	CASSERGSNQPQHF
-	TRBV29-1	TRBJ1-1	-	TGCAGCGTTTACCGGGTCATGAACACTGAAGCTTTCTTT	CSVYRVMNTEAFF
-	TRBV19	TRBJ1-1	few	TGTGCCAGTAGTATCCTCCTGGGACAAGGTCCTGACTTT	CASSILLGQGPDF
-	TRBV18	TRBJ1-2	-	TGTGCCAGCTCACCATCTACAGGGTCTACTCTAGATGGCTACACCTTC	CASSPSTGSTLDGYTF
TRBD1	TRBV25-1	TRBJ1-4	once	TGTGCCAGCAGTGTCCAGACAGGGGTCGGTGAAAAACTGTTTTTT	CASSVQTGVGEKLFF
-	TRBV7-2	TRBJ1-6	few	TGTGCCAGCAGCTTATTTTACCGGGACTTTCTCCACTTT	CASSLFYRDFLHF
-	TRBV7-3	TRBJ2-3	-	TGTGCCAGCAGCTCCCAGGGCAACAGTATAGATACGCAGTATTTT	CASSSQGNSIDTQYF
-	TRBV5-1	TRBJ1-5	-	TGCGCCAGCAGCCTGGAAGGAGCGGGCGATCAGCCCCAGCATTTT	CASSLEGAGDQPQHF
-	TRBV12-3/TRBV12-4	TRBJ1-1	-	TGTGCCAGCAGTCCCACCACAGGGCATGAAGCTTTCTTT	CASSPTTGHEAFF
-	TRBV11-3	TRBJ2-7	-	TGTGCCAGCAGCTTAGACCAACAAAGACAGTACTTC	CASSLDQQRQYF
-	TRBV5-1	TRBJ2-2	-	TGCGCCAGCACCCCAGGGGCAGGAACCGGGGAGCTGTTTTTT	CASTPGAGTGELFF
-	TRBV4-1	TRBJ1-2	-	TGCGCCAGCAGCCAACTTGCAGATGGCTACACCTTC	CASSQLADGYTF
-	TRBV3-1/TRBV3-2	TRBJ1-4	-	TGTGCCAGCAGCCAAGACCAGGGTCTACTGTTTTTT	CASSQDQGLLFF
-	TRBV19	TRBJ1-1	-	TGTGCCAGTAGTATAAACAGGAGGGCTGAAGCTTTCTTT	CASSINRRAEAFF
TRBD1	TRBV19	TRBJ2-3	-	TGTGCCAGTAGTCCCGGACAGGGAGATACGCAGTATTTT	CASSPGQGDTQYF